A single sample is the source of the 7 T cell receptor beta chains below, sequenced in a study of T cell repertoires in cytomegalovirus infection. TCRdb passed the reads through MiXCR, listing each CDR3 protein once. The sample lists around 240,000 distinct CDR3 sequences; about 20% were seen once. The sample comprised CD8+ T cells from PBMCs. The source of these receptors is a human donor in good health (CMV status not recorded). Some clones in this sample may be carry-over from other donors' samples.

This sequence joins TRBV18 and TRBJ1-4; maybe TRBD1 (6 bases). CDR1 and CDR2 from the germline V gene are KGHSH and LQKENI. The CDR3 contains 17 residues. Trimming stripped 5 bases from V and 3 bases from J, with 19 bases between. The CDR3 is CASSANAYRDPNEKLFF. DNA for the CDR3: TGTGCCAGCTCAGCGAACGCCTACAGGGACCCTAATGAAAAACTGTTTTTT.

This clonotype was counted at least ten times. The J gene is TRBJ2-1, the V gene TRBV7-6; D remains ambiguous. Germline CDR1 and CDR2: SGHVS and FNYEAQ. Trimming removed 1 base at V and 1 base at J, with 2 bases between. The CDR3 is 13 amino acids. CDR3 sequence reads: CASSLESYNEQFF. The CDR3 coding sequence is TGTGCCAGCAGCTTAGAGTCCTACAATGAGCAGTTCTTC.

In this sample, this clonotype turned up once. One end of the junction does not line up with germline, which may come from a read error. The chain links TRBV6-5 to TRBJ1-1, with D hard to call. This CDR3 is built from 15 residues. Germline V gives CDR1 MNHEY, CDR2 SVGAGI. CDR3 DNA sequence: TGTGCCAGCAGTTACTCTTCTGACGGCTACACTAAAGCTTTCTTT. It specifies CASSYSSDGYTKAFF.

This chain links TRBV27 with TRBJ2-1; 8 positions match TRBD2. Germline V CDR1 and CDR2: MNHEY, SMNVEV (reference sequence). V was pared by 6 bases and J by 6 bases, with 13 bases of the junction left unmatched. This CDR3 is 16 amino acids long. The CDR3 region is CASSTNSRGGPNEQFF. In DNA, the CDR3 is TGTGCCAGCAGCACCAATAGCCGGGGGGGGCCCAATGAGCAGTTCTTC.

This chain uses TRBV20-1 with TRBJ2-3; tentative D call: TRBD2 (6 bases). This CDR3 contains 21 residues. CDR1 and CDR2 (germline): DFQATT, SNEGSKA (reference sequence). V was trimmed by 5 bases and J by 2 bases, leaving 35 bases between them. The CDR3 DNA is TGCAGTGCTCTTAATCGAGGGAGGCCCCAGTCCCCTTATTACATCACAGATACGCAGTATTTT. As protein: CSALNRGRPQSPYYITDTQYF.

The rearrangement links TRBV18 to TRBJ2-2; D is ambiguous. The CDR3 runs to 14 residues. V lost 5 bases, J lost 3 bases, and 10 bases lay in between. Germline CDR1 and CDR2: KGHSH and LQKENI. The CDR3 DNA is TGTGCCAGCTCATGGCGCAGAGACACCGGGGAGCTGTTTTTT. Protein sequence: CASSWRRDTGELFF. Combining the CDR3 with reference TRBV18 and TRBJ2-2 gives the whole variable domain NAGVMQNPRHLVRRRGQEARLRCSPMKGHSHVYWYRQLPEEGLKFMVYLQKENIIDESGMPKERFSAEFPKEGPSILRIQQVVRGDSAAYFCASSWRRDTGELFFGEGSRLTVL.

In this sample, this clonotype turned up many times. The gene calls are TRBV7-8 and TRBJ1-4; D not certain. This CDR3 has 13 amino acids. The germline CDR1 and CDR2 sequences are SGHVS and FQNEAQ. Deletions cut 1 base from V and 7 bases from J, with 7 bases between. The CDR3 protein is CASSLGPSEKLFF. In DNA form, the CDR3 reads TGTGCCAGCAGCTTAGGCCCGTCTGAAAAACTGTTTTTT.